This TCR beta chain was observed in a study of blood T cell repertoires in COVID-19. At the level of the study: COVID-19 samples, acute and convalescent, were from the United States, Italy and Spain.

Germline lookup yields CDR1 MNHEY and CDR2 SVGAGI. The CDR3 contains 13 residues. V trimming: 7 bases; J trimming: 6 bases; junction bases outside the gene matches: 5. There are a few counts of this clone. Under the authors' procedure: Amplified reference gene primers provided the basis for estimating nucleated cell counts. The method was immunoSEQ multiplex PCR; TCRdb's version includes in-frame clones alone and lacks a portion of them. V and J calls plus clone size are reproduced from that table; the DNA served to infer D and trimming. This sample has some 120,000 clones; 80% to 90% occur once, and the top ten carry about 3.6%.

The TCR comes from a woman aged 55-75 years with acute or convalescent COVID-19. The specimen was peripheral blood. V and J are TRBV6-5 and TRBJ1-3; 8 nucleotides line up with TRBD1. Written as DNA, the CDR3 is TGTGCCAGCAAAGAGACAGGGGAAAACACCATATATTTT. It yields the protein CASKETGENTIYF.